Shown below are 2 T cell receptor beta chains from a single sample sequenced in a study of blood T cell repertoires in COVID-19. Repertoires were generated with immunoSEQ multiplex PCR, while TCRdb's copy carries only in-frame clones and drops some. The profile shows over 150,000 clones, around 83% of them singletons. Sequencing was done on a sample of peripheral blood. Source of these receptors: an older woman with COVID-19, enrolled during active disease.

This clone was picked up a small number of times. The CDR3 region is CASSPQDRNTEAFF. CDR3 in DNA: TGTGCCAGCAGCCCTCAGGACAGGAACACTGAAGCTTTCTTT. The gene calls are TRBV7-2 and TRBJ1-1; D might be TRBD1 (6 bases). Trimming left V 5 bases short and J 1 base short, with 11 bases between. The CDR3 runs to 14 residues. Germline-derived CDR1 and CDR2 are SGHTA and FQGNSA.

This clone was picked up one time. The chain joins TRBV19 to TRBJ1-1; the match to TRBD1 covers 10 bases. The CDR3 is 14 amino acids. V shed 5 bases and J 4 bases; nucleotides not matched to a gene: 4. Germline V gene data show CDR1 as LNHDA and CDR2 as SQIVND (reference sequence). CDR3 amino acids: CASSGTGAGTEAFF. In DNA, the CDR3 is TGTGCCAGTAGTGGGACAGGGGCGGGCACTGAAGCTTTCTTT.